This T cell receptor beta chain derives from a study of blood T cells in healthy people across ages. V was cut by 1 base and J by 7 bases, with 13 bases left in between. This CDR3 contains 15 residues. Germline CDR1 is SGHAT and CDR2 is FQNNGV. The study recruited healthy Caucasian donors from Russia who were aged roughly 6 to 95. A sample-barcoded 5' primer and a J-beta primer mix were used in a second PCR of roughly 6 to 11 cycles. One entry per CDR3 protein, called by TCRdb with MiXCR from the 5' RACE reads. Counted here are 700,000 to 850,000 distinct CDR3 sequences, about 37% occurring once; the ten biggest clones make up 13%.

The TCR sequence derives from a young man in good health. The chain carries TRBV11-2 and TRBJ2-2, with D possibly matching TRBD1 (6 bases). Specimen: blood. The chain's CDR3 is CASSLGSGGHGELFF. The CDR3 DNA is TGTGCCAGCAGCTTAGGGAGTGGGGGCCACGGGGAGCTGTTTTTT.